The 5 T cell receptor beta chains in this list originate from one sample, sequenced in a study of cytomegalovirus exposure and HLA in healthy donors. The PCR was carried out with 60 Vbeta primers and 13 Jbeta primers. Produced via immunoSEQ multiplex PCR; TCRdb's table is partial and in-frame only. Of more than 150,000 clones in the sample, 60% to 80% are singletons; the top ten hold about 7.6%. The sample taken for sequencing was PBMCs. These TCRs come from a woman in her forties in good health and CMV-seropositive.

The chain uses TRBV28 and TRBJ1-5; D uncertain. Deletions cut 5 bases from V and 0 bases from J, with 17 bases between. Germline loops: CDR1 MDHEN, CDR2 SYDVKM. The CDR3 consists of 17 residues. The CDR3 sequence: CASSIDTRAVSNQPQHF. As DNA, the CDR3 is TGTGCCAGCAGTATAGACACGCGGGCTGTTAGCAATCAGCCCCAGCATTTT.

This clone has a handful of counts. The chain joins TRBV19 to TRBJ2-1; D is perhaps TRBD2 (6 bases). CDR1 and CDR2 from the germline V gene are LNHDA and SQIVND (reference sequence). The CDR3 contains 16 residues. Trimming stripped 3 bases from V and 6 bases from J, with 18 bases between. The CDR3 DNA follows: TGTGCCAGTAGTATCTCCCACCACGGGAGTTTCAATGAGCAGTTCTTC. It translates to CASSISHHGSFNEQFF.

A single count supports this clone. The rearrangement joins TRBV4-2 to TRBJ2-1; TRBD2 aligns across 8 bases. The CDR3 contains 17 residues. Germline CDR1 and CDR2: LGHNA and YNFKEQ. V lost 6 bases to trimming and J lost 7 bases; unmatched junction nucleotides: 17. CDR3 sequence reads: CASSLGRTSGGENEQFF. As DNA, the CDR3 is TGTGCCAGCAGTCTCGGTCGAACTAGCGGAGGTGAGAATGAGCAGTTCTTC.

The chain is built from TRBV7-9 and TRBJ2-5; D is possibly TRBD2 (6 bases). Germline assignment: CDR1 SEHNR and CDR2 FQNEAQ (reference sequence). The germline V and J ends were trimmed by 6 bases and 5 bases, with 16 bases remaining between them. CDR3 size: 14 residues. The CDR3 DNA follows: TGTGCCAGCAGTTCAGTGACTAGTACGGAGACCCAGTACTTC. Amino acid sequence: CASSSVTSTETQYF. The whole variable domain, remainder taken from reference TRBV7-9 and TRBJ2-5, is DTGVSQNPRHKITKRGQNVTFRCDPISEHNRLYWYRQTLGQGPEFLTYFQNEAQLEKSRLLSDRFSAERPKGSFSTLEIQRTEQGDSAMYLCASSSVTSTETQYFGPGTRLLVL.

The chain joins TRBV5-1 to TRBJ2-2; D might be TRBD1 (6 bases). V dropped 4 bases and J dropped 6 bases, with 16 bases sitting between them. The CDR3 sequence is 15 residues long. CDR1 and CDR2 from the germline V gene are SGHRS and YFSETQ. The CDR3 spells CASSPTIQGPGELFF. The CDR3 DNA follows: TGCGCCAGCAGCCCGACTATACAGGGACCCGGGGAGCTGTTTTTT.